This T cell receptor (beta chain) was sequenced in a study of response to subunit inactivated influenza vaccine. Study results and limitations: The authors offered the suggestion that each seasonal influenza vaccination recruits few new T cells.

Regarding this clonotype: The antigen remains unidentified.

TCRdb re-called the RT-PCR reads with MiXCR, one entry per CDR3 protein. In the table there are some 850,000 distinct CDR3 sequences, approximately 18% of which are singletons. CDR1 and CDR2 from the germline V gene are SGHDT and YYEEEE. V dropped 4 bases and J dropped 5 bases, with 12 bases sitting between them. This CDR3 has 13 amino acids. The chain joins TRBV5-6 to TRBJ2-5; D tentatively fits TRBD1 or TRBD2 (5 bases each). This receptor was obtained from a man between 50 and 59 years old who received an inactivated influenza vaccine. Source: PBMCs from blood, taken roughly 5 days after vaccination. The DNA of the CDR3 is TGTGCCAGCAGCGGGGGTTCGTGGGAGACCCAGTACTTC. Amino acid sequence: CASSGGSWETQYF. The variable domain in full, with the rest retrieved from reference TRBV5-6 and TRBJ2-5, is DAGVTQSPTHLIKTRGQQVTLRCSPKSGHDTVSWYQQALGQGPQFIFQYYEEEERQRGNFPDRFSGHQFPNYSSELNVNALLLGDSALYLCASSGGSWETQYFGPGTRLLVL.